The clone carrying this T cell receptor (beta chain) has ten or more counts. What it recognizes is unknown. Little can be read into the size of this beta chain, an off-target read in a library designed for alpha chains. The ends were cut back, 6 bases at V and 0 bases at J, with 7 bases in the middle. CDR3 length: 12 amino acids. Germline assignment: CDR1 DFQATT and CDR2 SNEGSKA (reference sequence). MiXCR, applied by TCRdb to the 5' RACE reads, yields one record per CDR3 protein. The sample carries more than 6,500 distinct CDR3 sequences, roughly an eighth recorded once. The sample originates from a study of spatial heterogeneity in lung cancer. On the study more broadly: Consistently, beta-chain sequences turned up in larger numbers than alpha-chain sequences did. Regarding the study as a whole: In tumors, expanded intratumoral alpha and beta TCR counts tracked mutation counts. The study found that ubiquitous and regional expanded TCR counts tracked ubiquitous and regional nonsynonymous mutations, respectively.

Time point indicated: sample taken at primary tumor resection. Frozen PBMC, nontumor lung or tumor provided whole RNA, which was sequenced unsorted. This clonotype was obtained from a male donor with early-stage non-small cell lung cancer. The chain recombines TRBV20-1 with TRBJ2-3; D remains unclear. Specimen: lung tumor tissue, collected at surgery. In DNA form, the CDR3 reads TGCAGTGCGGACGCTAGCACAGATACGCAGTATTTT. Its protein product is CSADASTDTQYF.